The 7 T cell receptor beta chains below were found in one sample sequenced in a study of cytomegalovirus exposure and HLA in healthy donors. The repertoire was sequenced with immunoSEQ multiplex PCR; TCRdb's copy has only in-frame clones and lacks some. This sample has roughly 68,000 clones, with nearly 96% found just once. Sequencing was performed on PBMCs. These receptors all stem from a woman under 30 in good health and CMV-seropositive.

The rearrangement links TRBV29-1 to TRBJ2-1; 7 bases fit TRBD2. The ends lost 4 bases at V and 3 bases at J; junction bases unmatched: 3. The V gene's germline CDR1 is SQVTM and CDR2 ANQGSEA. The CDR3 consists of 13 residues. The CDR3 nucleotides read TGCAGCGTTGGGTCTAGCGGCTACAATGAGCAGTTCTTC. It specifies CSVGSSGYNEQFF.

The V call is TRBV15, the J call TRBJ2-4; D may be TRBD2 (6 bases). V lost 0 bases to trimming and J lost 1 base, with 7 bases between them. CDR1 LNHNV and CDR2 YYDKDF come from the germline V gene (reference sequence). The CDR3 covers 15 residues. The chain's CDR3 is CATSRDRGAKNIQYF. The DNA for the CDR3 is TGTGCCACCAGCAGAGATCGGGGGGCCAAAAACATTCAGTACTTC. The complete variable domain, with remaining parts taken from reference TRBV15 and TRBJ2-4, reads DAMVIQNPRYQVTQFGKPVTLSCSQTLNHNVMYWYQQKSSQAPKLLFHYYDKDFNNEADTPDNFQSRRPNTSFCFLDIRSPGLGDTAMYLCATSRDRGAKNIQYFGAGTRLSVL.

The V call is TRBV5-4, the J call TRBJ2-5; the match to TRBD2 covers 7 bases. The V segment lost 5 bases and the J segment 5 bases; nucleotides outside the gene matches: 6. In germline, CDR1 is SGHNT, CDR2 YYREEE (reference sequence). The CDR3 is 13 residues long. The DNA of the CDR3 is TGTGCCAGCAGTGGGAGGGGAGGTGAGACCCAGTACTTC. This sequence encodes CASSGRGGETQYF.

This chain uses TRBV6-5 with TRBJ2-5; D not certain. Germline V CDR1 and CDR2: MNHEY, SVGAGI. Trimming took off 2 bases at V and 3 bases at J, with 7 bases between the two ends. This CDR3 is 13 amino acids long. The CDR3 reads CASSYQAEETQYF. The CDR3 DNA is TGTGCCAGCAGTTACCAGGCAGAAGAGACCCAGTACTTC.

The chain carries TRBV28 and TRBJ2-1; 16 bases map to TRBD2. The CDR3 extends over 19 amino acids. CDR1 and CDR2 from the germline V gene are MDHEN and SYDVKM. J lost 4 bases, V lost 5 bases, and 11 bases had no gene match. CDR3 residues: CASSTGTSGRAQGYNEQFF. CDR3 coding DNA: TGTGCCAGCAGTACCGGGACTAGCGGGAGGGCCCAGGGATACAATGAGCAGTTCTTC.

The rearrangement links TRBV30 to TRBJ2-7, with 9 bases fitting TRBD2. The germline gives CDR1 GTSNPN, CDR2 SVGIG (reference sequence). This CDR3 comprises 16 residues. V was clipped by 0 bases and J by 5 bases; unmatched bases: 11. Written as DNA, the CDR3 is TGTGCCTGGAGTGTATCGGGCGGGAGGGTCTTTCACGAGCAGTACTTC. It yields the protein CAWSVSGGRVFHEQYF.

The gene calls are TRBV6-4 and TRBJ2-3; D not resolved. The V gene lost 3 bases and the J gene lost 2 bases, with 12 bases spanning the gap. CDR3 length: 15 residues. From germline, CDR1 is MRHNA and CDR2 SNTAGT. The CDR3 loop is CASSEGISLTDTQYF. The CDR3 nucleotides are TGTGCCAGCAGTGAGGGCATATCACTCACAGATACGCAGTATTTT.